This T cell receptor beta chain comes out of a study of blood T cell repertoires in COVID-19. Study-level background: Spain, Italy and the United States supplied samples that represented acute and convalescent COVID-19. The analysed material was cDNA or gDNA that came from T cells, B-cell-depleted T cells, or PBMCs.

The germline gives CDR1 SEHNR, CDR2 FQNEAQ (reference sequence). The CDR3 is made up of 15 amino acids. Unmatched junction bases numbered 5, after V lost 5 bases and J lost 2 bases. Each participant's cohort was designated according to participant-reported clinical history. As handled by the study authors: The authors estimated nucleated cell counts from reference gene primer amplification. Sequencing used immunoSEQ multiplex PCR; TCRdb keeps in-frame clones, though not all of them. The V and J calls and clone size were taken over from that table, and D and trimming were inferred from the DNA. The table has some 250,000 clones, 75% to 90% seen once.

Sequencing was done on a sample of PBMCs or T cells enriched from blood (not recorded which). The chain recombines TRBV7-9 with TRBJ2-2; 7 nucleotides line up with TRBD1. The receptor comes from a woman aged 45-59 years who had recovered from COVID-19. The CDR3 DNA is TGTGCCAGCAGCGCCGGGACAGATAACACCGGGGAGCTGTTTTTT. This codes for CASSAGTDNTGELFF.